One and the same sample provided the 27 T cell receptor beta chains below, sequenced in a study of CD4+ T cells in melanoma. Clones were read by immunoSEQ multiplex PCR, and TCRdb kept only the in-frame ones, dropping some. This repertoire shows roughly 120,000 clones, roughly 90% found once; its top ten account for about 3.3%. Sequenced material: peripheral blood. The receptors shown here come from a human donor with melanoma.

The rearrangement uses TRBV6-6 and TRBJ2-7, with TRBD1 matching 7 bases. V lost 10 bases, J lost 6 bases, and 21 bases stayed unmatched. Germline V gives CDR1 MNHNY, CDR2 SVGAGI (reference sequence). The CDR3 is made up of 16 amino acids. As DNA, the CDR3 is TGTGCCACCGATGAAAAACCCTGGACAGGCCCAAGCGAGCAGTACTTC. Amino acids: CATDEKPWTGPSEQYF.

The CDR3 sequence is CASSQGTSRDPQYF. CDR3 nucleotide sequence: TGTGCCAGCAGCCAAGGGACTTCAAGAGACCCCCAGTACTTC. The rearrangement joins TRBV14 to TRBJ2-5, with D possibly TRBD2 on 5 matching bases. The CDR3 totals 14 residues. Between the trimmed V and J ends, which lost 1 base and 9 bases, there was a span of 15 bases. Germline lookup yields CDR1 SGHDN and CDR2 FVKESK. Supplemented by reference TRBV14 and TRBJ2-5, the full variable domain reads EAGVTQFPSHSVIEKGQTVTLRCDPISGHDNLYWYRRVMGKEIKFLLHFVKESKQDESGMPNNRFLAERTGGTYSTLKVQPAELEDSGVYFCASSQGTSRDPQYFGPGTRLLVL.

The rearrangement links TRBV20-1 to TRBJ2-1; no reliable D call. The CDR3 is made up of 11 amino acids. The V and J ends lost 3 bases and 3 bases respectively, with 3 bases between them. The germline V gene encodes CDR1 DFQATT and CDR2 SNEGSKA (reference sequence). The CDR3 DNA follows: TGCAGTGCTAGCGGCTACAATGAGCAGTTCTTC. This encodes CSASGYNEQFF.

In regard to this clone: At the DNA level, this CDR3 is encoded by other sequences in the same sample as well. The rearrangement uses TRBV18 and TRBJ1-2; the D gene is possibly TRBD1 (5 bases). In germline, CDR1 is KGHSH, CDR2 LQKENI. The CDR3 spans 13 residues. The V gene lost 0 bases and the J gene lost 4 bases, with 6 bases spanning the gap. The chain's CDR3 is CASSPPGTYGYTF. The CDR3 DNA reads as TGTGCCAGCTCACCACCGGGGACCTATGGCTACACCTTC.

This rearrangement joins TRBV5-1 to TRBJ2-3, with D hard to call. Germline V gene lookup returns CDR1 SGHRS and CDR2 YFSETQ. This CDR3 has 14 amino acids. V was shortened by 0 bases and J by 5 bases, with 10 bases between the two germline ends. The DNA of the CDR3 is TGCGCCAGCAGCTTGGTTGGGTCGGGAGATACGCAGTATTTT. Protein sequence: CASSLVGSGDTQYF.

The chain carries TRBV4-1 and TRBJ2-7; no clear D gene. This CDR3 contains 11 residues. The germline V and J ends were trimmed by 3 bases and 6 bases, with 6 bases remaining between them. Germline lookup yields CDR1 MGHRA and CDR2 YSYEKL. The CDR3 is CASSQYSEQYF. CDR3 coding DNA: TGCGCCAGCAGCCAGTACAGCGAGCAGTACTTC.

The V gene is TRBV11-1, the J gene TRBJ1-2; D is unclear. The V gene's germline CDR1 is SGHAT and CDR2 FQDESV (reference sequence). The germline V and J ends were trimmed by 4 bases and 6 bases, with 21 bases remaining between them. There are 16 residues in the CDR3. The CDR3 sequence is CASSSRRGPGVDGYTF. The CDR3 DNA follows: TGTGCCAGCAGCTCCCGGAGAGGGCCTGGGGTTGATGGCTACACCTTC.

This clone occurred a few times. The V call is TRBV2, the J call TRBJ2-5; D gene ambiguous. The germline CDR1 and CDR2 sequences are SNHLY and FYNNEI. There are 14 residues in the CDR3. The V end lost 8 bases, the J end lost 0 bases, and 13 bases lay between the germline ends. The CDR3, as DNA: TGTGCCAGCGAAGCAAACAGAGACCAAGAGACCCAGTACTTC. As protein: CASEANRDQETQYF. Combining the CDR3 with reference TRBV2 and TRBJ2-5 gives the whole variable domain EPEVTQTPSHQVTQMGQEVILRCVPISNHLYFYWYRQILGQKVEFLVSFYNNEISEKSEIFDDQFSVERPDGSNFTLKIRSTKLEDSAMYFCASEANRDQETQYFGPGTRLLVL.

The chain has TRBV29-1 and TRBJ2-2; D is ambiguous. The CDR3 length is 12 residues. V was clipped by 7 bases and J by 1 base, with 7 bases between them. Germline V gene data show CDR1 as SQVTM and CDR2 as ANQGSEA. CDR3 in DNA: TGCAGCGGCGTCGGGAACACCGGGGAGCTGTTTTTT. It is translated as CSGVGNTGELFF.

The chain carries TRBV7-9 and TRBJ1-2; no reliable D call. CDR3 length equals 14 residues. Germline V gene lookup returns CDR1 SEHNR and CDR2 FQNEAQ (reference sequence). Trimming removed 2 bases from V and 4 bases from J, with 11 bases in between. The CDR3 sequence is CASSLKGSPYGYTF. The CDR3 DNA follows: TGTGCCAGCAGCTTAAAGGGTTCTCCCTATGGCTACACCTTC. Combining the CDR3 with reference TRBV7-9 and TRBJ1-2 gives the whole variable domain DTGVSQNPRHKITKRGQNVTFRCDPISEHNRLYWYRQTLGQGPEFLTYFQNEAQLEKSRLLSDRFSAERPKGSFSTLEIQRTEQGDSAMYLCASSLKGSPYGYTFGSGTRLTVV.

The chain couples TRBV2 to TRBJ2-3; TRBD2 agrees at 16 bases. Germline CDR1 is SNHLY and CDR2 is FYNNEI. V trimming: 6 bases; J trimming: 4 bases; junction bases outside the gene matches: 7. The length of the CDR3 is 17 residues. The CDR3 nucleotides read TGTGCCAGCAGGTGGGGACTAGCGGGAGGGCCATCAGATACGCAGTATTTT. Amino acids: CASRWGLAGGPSDTQYF. The full variable domain, in which reference TRBV2 and TRBJ2-3 provide the parts outside the CDR3, is EPEVTQTPSHQVTQMGQEVILRCVPISNHLYFYWYRQILGQKVEFLVSFYNNEISEKSEIFDDQFSVERPDGSNFTLKIRSTKLEDSAMYFCASRWGLAGGPSDTQYFGPGTRLTVL.

The J gene is TRBJ2-7, the V gene TRBV5-4; D not resolved. CDR3 length: 14 amino acids. CDR1 and CDR2 (germline): SGHNT, YYREEE (reference sequence). Trimming took off 1 base at V and 1 base at J, with 9 bases between the two ends. The CDR3 is CASSLFAKSYEQYF. Written as DNA, the CDR3 is TGTGCCAGCAGCTTGTTCGCCAAATCCTACGAGCAGTACTTC.

The chain is built from TRBV28 and TRBJ1-1; D possibly corresponds to TRBD1 (5 bases). The V and J ends lost 1 base and 0 bases respectively, with 15 bases between them. This CDR3 region has 17 residues. The germline CDR1 and CDR2 sequences are MDHEN and SYDVKM. The CDR3 loop is CASSLSGVVALNTEAFF. The CDR3 DNA is TGTGCCAGCAGTTTATCGGGGGTTGTGGCCCTGAACACTGAAGCTTTCTTT. Full variable domain (rest looked up from reference TRBV28 and TRBJ1-1): DVKVTQSSRYLVKRTGEKVFLECVQDMDHENMFWYRQDPGLGLRLIYFSYDVKMKEKGDIPEGYSVSREKKERFSLILESASTNQTSMYLCASSLSGVVALNTEAFFGQGTRLTVV.

This clone was observed once. The chain is built from TRBV27 and TRBJ2-7; 10 bases are shared with TRBD2. J gave up 3 bases and V 2 bases, and 7 bases lay outside the gene matches. Germline CDR1 reads MNHEY; CDR2 reads SMNVEV (reference sequence). The CDR3 covers 16 residues. The DNA for the CDR3 is TGTGCCAGCAGTTTAATTACTACTAGCGGGGTCTACGAGCAGTACTTC. Its protein is CASSLITTSGVYEQYF.

This chain uses TRBV2 with TRBJ2-3, with D unclear. Per germline, CDR1 SNHLY and CDR2 FYNNEI. V was trimmed by 9 bases and J by 9 bases, leaving 16 bases between them. CDR3 length: 12 residues. CDR3 nucleotides: TGTGCCAGTTCGGCCGCATATGGGACGCAGTATTTT. Translating it yields CASSAAYGTQYF.

The sample holds a few counts of this clone. The V gene is TRBV19, the J gene TRBJ1-2; 8 nucleotides align to TRBD1. V lost 4 bases and J lost 4; bases outside the gene matches: 8. The CDR3 spans 15 residues. The germline CDR1 and CDR2 sequences are LNHDA and SQIVND (reference sequence). In nucleotides, the CDR3 is TGTGCCAGTAGTACCCAACCGGGACAGGCCTATGGCTACACCTTC. Translation gives CASSTQPGQAYGYTF. Based on the CDR3 plus reference TRBV19 and TRBJ1-2, the full variable domain is DGGITQSPKYLFRKEGQNVTLSCEQNLNHDAMYWYRQDPGQGLRLIYYSQIVNDFQKGDIAEGYSVSREKKESFPLTVTSAQKNPTAFYLCASSTQPGQAYGYTFGSGTRLTVV.

This rearrangement joins TRBV5-4 to TRBJ1-2, with a weak D call TRBD1 (5 bases). The CDR3 extends over 13 amino acids. V shed 0 bases and J shed 7 bases, with 10 bases lying between them. Germline loops: CDR1 SGHNT, CDR2 YYREEE (reference sequence). Here the CDR3 reads CASSLGGGGGYTF. For the CDR3, the DNA is TGTGCCAGCAGCTTGGGGGGCGGAGGTGGCTACACCTTC.

The rearrangement joins TRBV5-6 to TRBJ2-5, with 7 nucleotides matching TRBD1. CDR1 SGHDT and CDR2 YYEEEE come from the germline V gene. V shed 4 bases and J 1 base; nucleotides not matched to a gene: 7. The CDR3 sequence is 15 residues long. The CDR3 loop is CASSHRGLSQETQYF. The CDR3 nucleotides are TGTGCCAGCAGCCACAGGGGATTGAGCCAAGAGACCCAGTACTTC.

This clone was found a few times. The genes are TRBV19 and TRBJ1-5, with D uncertain. Germline CDR1 is LNHDA and CDR2 is SQIVND (reference sequence). The CDR3 runs to 13 residues. Trimming removed 2 bases from V and 9 bases from J, with 11 bases in between. The CDR3 reads CASSIQANTPQHF. The CDR3 DNA sequence: TGTGCCAGTAGTATACAGGCAAATACGCCCCAGCATTTT.

A note on this clone: One end of the junction is discordant with germline, which a read error may explain. The chain employs TRBV19 and TRBJ2-3; 10 nucleotides agree with TRBD2. CDR3 size: 14 residues. Germline CDR1 is LNHDA and CDR2 is SQIVND (reference sequence). Written as DNA, the CDR3 is TGTGCCAGTAGGATAGCGGGAGGAACAGATACGCAGTATTTT. Translation: CASRIAGGTDTQYF.

This clone appeared a few times. The genes are TRBV9 and TRBJ2-1, with 7 positions matching TRBD2. With V trimmed by 3 bases and J by 8 bases, 8 bases remained unmatched. This CDR3 contains 14 residues. Per germline, CDR1 SGDLS and CDR2 YYNGEE. The CDR3 spells CASSGPSGKYEQFF. CDR3 nucleotide sequence: TGTGCCAGCAGCGGCCCCAGCGGGAAGTATGAGCAGTTCTTC.

J is TRBJ2-3 and V is TRBV27; D is undetermined. The CDR3 is 19 amino acids. CDR1 is MNHEY and CDR2 is SMNVEV in the germline V gene (reference sequence). Trimming stripped 2 bases from V and 1 base from J, with 22 bases between. The CDR3 here is CASSLAPTFLRDRTDTQYF. The CDR3 region has the DNA TGTGCCAGCAGTTTAGCGCCGACCTTTCTTAGGGATCGCACAGATACGCAGTATTTT.

This rearrangement joins TRBV18 to TRBJ1-6; no clear D gene. Per germline, CDR1 KGHSH and CDR2 LQKENI. CDR3 length equals 14 residues. V was pared by 0 bases and J by 7 bases, with 7 bases between. This CDR3 reads CASSPPVSNSPLHF. The CDR3 DNA reads as TGTGCCAGCTCACCACCCGTTTCAAATTCACCCCTCCACTTT. Full variable domain (remainder filled in from reference TRBV18 and TRBJ1-6): NAGVMQNPRHLVRRRGQEARLRCSPMKGHSHVYWYRQLPEEGLKFMVYLQKENIIDESGMPKERFSAEFPKEGPSILRIQQVVRGDSAAYFCASSPPVSNSPLHFGNGTRLTVT.

This chain joins TRBV7-2 and TRBJ1-2; 7 bases are a match to TRBD1. Trimming cost V 2 bases and J 5 bases; bases outside gene matches: 14. Germline V gives CDR1 SGHTA, CDR2 FQGNSA. This CDR3 has 17 residues. CDR3 coding DNA: TGTGCCAGCAGCTTAAGATCTCCCGGGACAGACTTATATGGCTACACCTTC. As protein: CASSLRSPGTDLYGYTF.

The chain carries TRBV7-2 and TRBJ1-1; D is ambiguous. Trimming removed 0 bases from V and 0 bases from J, with 11 bases in between. From germline, CDR1 is SGHTA and CDR2 FQGNSA. CDR3 length: 16 residues. CDR3 residues: CASSLARYIMNTEAFF. CDR3 bases: TGTGCCAGCAGCTTAGCGCGTTACATCATGAACACTGAAGCTTTCTTT.

Only one count was recorded for this clone. The chain has TRBV7-2 and TRBJ2-7, with D uncertain. The V and J ends lost 1 base and 0 bases respectively, with 10 bases between them. Germline-derived CDR1 and CDR2 are SGHTA and FQGNSA. The CDR3 contains 15 residues. CDR3 residues: CASSLGRPASYEQYF. The CDR3 DNA is TGTGCCAGCAGCTTAGGTCGGCCAGCCTCCTACGAGCAGTACTTC.

This clone was seen just once. This chain joins TRBV10-3 and TRBJ1-2; a weak D match, TRBD1 (5 bases). CDR1 is ENHRY and CDR2 is SYGVKD in the germline V gene. Between the trimmed V and J ends, which lost 7 bases and 5 bases, there was a span of 14 bases. CDR3 length: 13 residues. CDR3 sequence (DNA): TGTGCCATCACGGGGACCCCGGAATATGGCTACACCTTC. Amino acid sequence: CAITGTPEYGYTF.